Presented here are 12 T cell receptor beta chains from one specimen sequenced in a study of Tregs in tolerant kidney transplant recipients. Sequencing used immunoSEQ multiplex PCR; TCRdb keeps in-frame clones, though not all of them. Listed are 25,000 or so clones; approximately 3.7% falls within the top ten. Recipients received nonmyeloablative bone marrow transplants from related graft donors, with transient mixed chimerism. Sequenced here: CD4+ T cells from blood (PBMCs), sampled 6 months after the transplant. These receptors all stem from a human patient who received a combined kidney and bone marrow transplant. Some T cells may be transferred from the graft donor.

Remarks on this clone: The DNA ends 3 residues before the CDR3 does, and the rest of the CDR3 is filled in from the germline J gene. The chain combines TRBV6-4 with TRBJ2-1, with 10 bases fitting TRBD2. CDR1 and CDR2 (germline): MRHNA, SNTAGT. The CDR3 length is 17 residues. V dropped 0 bases and J dropped 9; count of bases not matched to a gene: 11. The CDR3 bases that were read are TGTGCCAGCAGTGACTCGCTAGCGGGAGCGGGACGGGGTGAG. Translation: CASSDSLAGAGRGE. The CDR3 in full is CASSDSLAGAGRGEQFF.

A word on this clone: The missing CDR3 end, 3 residues past where the read stops, is filled in from the germline J gene. The chain links TRBV2 to TRBJ1-6; TRBD1 agrees at 7 bases. V lost 5 bases to trimming and J lost 6 bases; unmatched junction nucleotides: 7. The V gene's germline CDR1 is SNHLY and CDR2 FYNNEI. The CDR3 covers 15 residues. Partial CDR3 DNA: TGTGCCAGCAGTTGGGACAGCCCAATTAATTCACCC. Encoded protein: CASSWDSPINSP. The CDR3, in full, reads CASSWDSPINSPLHF.

Comments on this clone: The CDR3 end falls 3 residues outside the read, so it is completed with the germline J gene. V usage is TRBV4-1 and J usage is TRBJ2-7; 9 positions agree with TRBD2. Per the germline V gene, CDR1 is MGHRA and CDR2 is YSYEKL. The CDR3 has 16 amino acids. The junction had 7 bases not matched to a gene; V was cut back by 0 bases and J by 4 bases. The CDR3 sequence is CASSQESSGGWYEQYF. The sequenced part of the CDR3 DNA is TGCGCCAGCAGCCAAGAGTCCAGCGGGGGGTGGTACGAG.

About this clone: The read ends 3 residues shy of where the CDR3 ends; the end is completed using the germline J gene. The genes are TRBV5-1 and TRBJ1-2; weak D call: TRBD1 (5 bases). Germline V gene sequence: CDR1 SGHRS, CDR2 YFSETQ. This CDR3 comprises 15 residues. The covered CDR3 bases are TGCGCCAGCAGCTCAGCGGGACCCGGCACGGGCGGC. This gives the protein CASSSAGPGTGG. The CDR3 in its entirety is CASSSAGPGTGGYTF.

On this clone: The sequence runs out 3 residues before the end of the CDR3; the remainder is reconstructed from the germline J gene. The rearrangement uses TRBV5-1 and TRBJ2-1, with 7 bases that match TRBD2. Germline V gene data show CDR1 as SGHRS and CDR2 as YFSETQ. The V gene end was trimmed by 3 bases and the J gene end by 1 base; junction bases not matched to a gene: 4. This CDR3 is built from 15 residues. CDR3 loop: CASSWGGISYNEQFF. The CDR3 bases that were read are TGCGCCAGCAGCTGGGGGGGAATTTCCTACAATGAG.

About this clone: The read halts 3 residues ahead of the CDR3 end, with the missing end drawn from the germline J gene. The rearrangement joins TRBV18 to TRBJ1-3; TRBD1 aligns across 7 bases. Germline values: CDR1 KGHSH, CDR2 LQKENI. The CDR3 loop spans 13 amino acids. V was pared by 8 bases and J by 0 bases, with 1 base of the junction left unmatched. The sequenced part of the CDR3 DNA is TGTGCCAGCGGGGACAGCTCTGGAAACACC. This gives the protein CASGDSSGNT. The CDR3 as a whole reads CASGDSSGNTIYF. Full variable domain (rest looked up from reference TRBV18 and TRBJ1-3): NAGVMQNPRHLVRRRGQEARLRCSPMKGHSHVYWYRQLPEEGLKFMVYLQKENIIDESGMPKERFSAEFPKEGPSILRIQQVVRGDSAAYFCASGDSSGNTIYFGEGSWLTVV.

A word on this clone: From the germline J gene comes the end of the CDR3, since the read stops 3 residues before it. The V call is TRBV5-1, the J call TRBJ2-1, with 10 bases fitting TRBD2. The CDR3 loop spans 15 amino acids. The germline V gene encodes CDR1 SGHRS and CDR2 YFSETQ. Trimming at V came to 3 bases and at J to 5 bases, leaving 5 bases not matched to a gene. CDR3 DNA, as far as it was read: TGCGCCAGCAGCTCTAGCGGGGGAGTGAACAATGAG. It translates to CASSSSGGVNNE. The whole CDR3 protein reads CASSSSGGVNNEQFF. Using reference TRBV5-1 and TRBJ2-1 for the parts outside the CDR3, the full variable domain is KAGVTQTPRYLIKTRGQQVTLSCSPISGHRSVSWYQQTPGQGLQFLFEYFSETQRNKGNFPGRFSGRQFSNSRSEMNVSTLELGDSALYLCASSSSGGVNNEQFFGPGTRLTVL.

On this clone itself: The read finishes 3 residues shy of the CDR3 end, and the germline J gene is used to complete it. The chain recombines TRBV2 with TRBJ2-7; the match to TRBD1 covers 7 bases. After removal of 6 bases from V and 3 bases from J, the junction contained 5 bases not matched to a gene. The CDR3 is 13 amino acids. The germline V gene has CDR1 SNHLY and CDR2 FYNNEI. The part of the CDR3 DNA that was read is TGTGCCAGCAGCCCAGGGGGTATCTACGAG. Translating it yields CASSPGGIYE. The whole CDR3 reads CASSPGGIYEQYF.

Note on this clone: The CDR3 end is not reached by the read, which stops 3 residues before it; the germline J gene fills it in. The chain couples TRBV19 to TRBJ2-5, with 7 bases fitting TRBD1. This CDR3 spans 16 amino acids. The germline CDR1 and CDR2 sequences are LNHDA and SQIVND (reference sequence). Trimming removed 5 bases from V and 5 bases from J; junction bases left unmatched: 14. The CDR3 spells CASSAPSGATGETQYF. The covered CDR3 bases are TGTGCCAGTAGTGCCCCCAGCGGAGCGACAGGGGAGACC.

Details on this clone: The read terminates 3 residues before the CDR3 end, so the remaining end is supplied by the germline J gene. In the same sample, other DNA sequences code for this CDR3. This rearrangement joins TRBV5-6 to TRBJ2-7, with 8 bases that match TRBD2. The ends lost 1 base at V and 3 bases at J; junction bases unmatched: 3. This CDR3 contains 14 residues. CDR1 SGHDT and CDR2 YYEEEE come from the germline V gene. CDR3 sequence reads: CASSLTSGYYEQYF. The sequenced CDR3 bases are TGTGCCAGCAGCTTGACTAGCGGTTACTACGAG.

Concerning this clone itself: The CDR3 end is not reached by the read, which stops 3 residues before it; the germline J gene fills it in. The rearrangement uses TRBV2 and TRBJ1-1, with D possibly TRBD1 on 5 matching bases. Germline values: CDR1 SNHLY, CDR2 FYNNEI. The CDR3 runs 15 residues. The V and J ends lost 5 bases and 0 bases respectively, with 13 bases between them. Here the CDR3 reads CASSWGRGMNTEAFF. The sequenced part of the CDR3 DNA is TGTGCCAGCAGTTGGGGCCGAGGGATGAACACTGAA.

About this clone itself: The read terminates 3 residues before the CDR3 end, so the remaining end is supplied by the germline J gene. The V call is TRBV20-1, the J call TRBJ2-5, with D perhaps matching TRBD2 (6 bases). Trimming took 0 bases from V and 5 from J, leaving 16 bases between them. This CDR3 region has 15 residues. From germline, CDR1 is DFQATT and CDR2 SNEGSKA (reference sequence). The CDR3 DNA, read in part, is TGCAGTGCTAGAGAGTCTAGCGCTCCTGCGGAGACC. Amino acids: CSARESSAPAET. The entire CDR3 protein is CSARESSAPAETQYF.